The 5 T cell receptor beta chains in this list originate from one sample, sequenced in a study of blood T cell repertoires in COVID-19. Sequencing used immunoSEQ multiplex PCR; TCRdb keeps in-frame clones, though not all of them. This sample yields around 480,000 clones, of which 87% are seen a single time; around 0.64% belongs to the top ten. The sequenced sample consisted of PBMCs or T cells enriched from blood (not recorded which). These receptors came from a woman younger than 30 who had recovered from COVID-19.

The rearrangement joins TRBV3-1 (or the pseudogene TRBV3-2) to TRBJ1-1, with 8 bases matching TRBD1. Germline V gene lookup returns CDR1 LGHDT and CDR2 YNNKEL (reference sequence). V lost 0 bases and J lost 5; bases outside the gene matches: 5. The CDR3 runs to 15 residues. CDR3 in DNA: TGTGCCAGCAGCCAAGAATGGACAGGGAGAACTGAAGCTTTCTTT. Its protein is CASSQEWTGRTEAFF.

The rearrangement uses TRBV11-1 and TRBJ2-7; D is uncertain. Between the trimmed V and J ends, which lost 1 base and 2 bases, there was a span of 12 bases. Germline loops: CDR1 SGHAT, CDR2 FQDESV (reference sequence). There are 15 residues in the CDR3. The chain's CDR3 is CASSLDGELTYEQYF. The CDR3, as DNA: TGTGCCAGCAGCTTAGACGGAGAACTGACCTACGAGCAGTACTTC.

This clone was seen more than once but under ten times. The genes are TRBV7-2 and TRBJ2-5; possible D gene TRBD2, 6 bases. CDR1 and CDR2 (germline): SGHTA, FQGNSA. V lost 5 bases and J lost 3, with 16 bases in between. The length of the CDR3 is 15 residues. The CDR3 is CASSQGLPTKETQYF. The CDR3 DNA is TGTGCCAGCAGCCAGGGACTGCCAACTAAAGAGACCCAGTACTTC.

This clone is a singleton in its sample. The chain couples TRBV7-9 to TRBJ1-2; possible D gene TRBD1, 6 bases. Looked up from germline, CDR1 is SEHNR and CDR2 is FQNEAQ (reference sequence). CDR3 size: 14 residues. Trimming stripped 9 bases from V and 1 base from J, with 15 bases between. This CDR3 is CASLGGGDNYGYTF. The DNA of the CDR3 is TGTGCCAGTCTCGGAGGGGGGGATAACTATGGCTACACCTTC.

The chain couples TRBV9 to TRBJ2-3; D is uncertain. The germline gives CDR1 SGDLS, CDR2 YYNGEE. This CDR3 region has 12 residues. Trimming removed 3 bases at V and 6 bases at J, with 8 bases between. CDR3 DNA: TGTGCCAGCAGCGCTTATGAGGATACGCAGTATTTT. It encodes CASSAYEDTQYF.